The sample holds a few counts of the clone carrying this T cell receptor (beta chain). Its antigen is unknown. Primers for the PCR totalled 60 Vbeta and 13 Jbeta. Data came from immunoSEQ multiplex PCR; TCRdb stores just in-frame clones and leaves some out. The sample has 100,000 to 150,000 clones, roughly 80% seen once. The data were obtained in a study of cytomegalovirus exposure and HLA in healthy donors. Across the study: About 79 million unique TCRs from HLA-typed donors were held in an early data release. Points from the study as a whole: A later analysis linked around 15,000 TCR beta sequences to HLA alleles at 0.05 false discovery rate.

From germline, CDR1 is LNHDA and CDR2 SQIVND (reference sequence). Trimming stripped 5 bases from V and 6 bases from J, with 5 bases between. The CDR3 loop spans 11 amino acids. The sample was PBMCs. This TCR was recovered from a woman aged 55-75 years in good health and CMV-seronegative. This chain uses TRBV19 with TRBJ2-1; D gene uncertain. CDR3 nucleotide sequence: TGTGCCAGTAGTCCGGGCAATGAGCAGTTCTTC. Protein: CASSPGNEQFF.